The 5 T cell receptor beta chains in this list originate from one sample, sequenced in a study of T cell changes during pregnancy in multiple sclerosis (dated by TCRdb to about 2019). Library creation used the immunoSEQ multiplex PCR assay. TCRdb re-hosts the immuneACCESS table, in-frame sequences only. Its copies lack some clones; in the studies checked, an unresolved V gene accounts for under half of them, and the cause for the rest is not known. The sample table lists 53,000 or so clones, 94% of them with a count of one. Of the sample, about 0.6% is held by the ten largest clones. This sample comprised CD4+ T cells from peripheral blood mononuclear cells, obtained in the second trimester of pregnancy. Every receptor here comes from a female donor with multiple sclerosis, enrolled in a pregnancy study.

The chain links TRBV4-3 to TRBJ2-1; 8 positions match TRBD1. Germline CDR1 reads LGHNA; CDR2 reads YSLEER. The CDR3 loop spans 15 amino acids. V shed 1 base, J shed 6 bases, and the junction held 5 bases outside the gene matches. The CDR3 DNA follows: TGCGCCAGCAGCCAAGTACAGGGGGGAGGCAATGAGCAGTTCTTC. Translation gives CASSQVQGGGNEQFF.

The J gene is TRBJ1-1, the V gene TRBV6-5, with a weak D call TRBD1 (6 bases). The V gene's germline CDR1 is MNHEY and CDR2 SVGAGI. The CDR3 is 16 residues long. V gave up 0 bases and J gave up 2 bases, with 13 bases separating them. CDR3 DNA sequence: TGTGCCAGCAGTTACTCGTGGGGAGGGGGTAACACTGAAGCTTTCTTT. Translating it yields CASSYSWGGGNTEAFF.

The rearrangement links TRBV10-3 to TRBJ2-5; 8 bases line up with TRBD2. V lost 5 bases, J lost 2 bases, and 13 bases stayed unmatched. Germline values: CDR1 ENHRY, CDR2 SYGVKD. This CDR3 comprises 17 residues. Written as DNA, the CDR3 is TGTGCCATCAGTCGATCCCCGGGGACTAGTGGGCAAGAGACCCAGTACTTC. This codes for CAISRSPGTSGQETQYF.

The chain carries TRBV15 and TRBJ1-1; TRBD1 agrees at 7 bases. With V trimmed by 0 bases and J by 0 bases, 7 bases remained unmatched. CDR1 LNHNV and CDR2 YYDKDF come from the germline V gene (reference sequence). The length of the CDR3 is 17 residues. The CDR3, as DNA: TGTGCCACCAGCAGAGATTTAATTGGGACAGTGAACACTGAAGCTTTCTTT. As protein: CATSRDLIGTVNTEAFF.

The CDR3 here is CASSLLAGGTDTQYF. In nucleotides, the CDR3 is TGTGCCAGCAGTCTATTAGCGGGGGGGACGGATACGCAGTATTTT. The chain has TRBV6-1 and TRBJ2-3, with 11 bases aligning to TRBD2. Germline V gene sequence: CDR1 MNHNS, CDR2 SASEGT. The CDR3 is 15 residues long. Germline trimming cut 5 bases from V and 6 bases from J; bases unmatched to any gene: 7.